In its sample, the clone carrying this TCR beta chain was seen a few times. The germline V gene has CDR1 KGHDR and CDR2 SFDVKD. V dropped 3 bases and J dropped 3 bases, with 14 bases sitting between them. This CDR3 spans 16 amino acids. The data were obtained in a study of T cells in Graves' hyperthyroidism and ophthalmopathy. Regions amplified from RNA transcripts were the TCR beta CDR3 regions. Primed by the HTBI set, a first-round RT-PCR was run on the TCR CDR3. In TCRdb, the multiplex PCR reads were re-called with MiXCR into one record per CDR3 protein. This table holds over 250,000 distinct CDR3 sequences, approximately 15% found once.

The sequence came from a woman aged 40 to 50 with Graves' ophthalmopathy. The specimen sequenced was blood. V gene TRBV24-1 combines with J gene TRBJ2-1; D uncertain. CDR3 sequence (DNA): TGTGCCACCAGTGATATTTTAGATTCGAGCTACAATGAGCAGTTCTTC. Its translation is CATSDILDSSYNEQFF.